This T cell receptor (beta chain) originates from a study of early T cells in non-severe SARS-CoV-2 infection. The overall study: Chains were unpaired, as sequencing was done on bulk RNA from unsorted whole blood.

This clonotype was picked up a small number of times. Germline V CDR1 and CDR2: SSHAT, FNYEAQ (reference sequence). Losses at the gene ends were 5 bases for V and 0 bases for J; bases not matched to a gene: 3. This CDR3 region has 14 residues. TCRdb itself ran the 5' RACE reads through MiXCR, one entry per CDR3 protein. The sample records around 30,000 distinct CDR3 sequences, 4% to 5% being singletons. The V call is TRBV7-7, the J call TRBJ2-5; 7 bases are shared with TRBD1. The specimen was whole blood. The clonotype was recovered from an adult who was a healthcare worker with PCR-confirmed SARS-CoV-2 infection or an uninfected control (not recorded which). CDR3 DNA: TGTGCCAGCAGCATTGGACAGGACCAAGAGACCCAGTACTTC. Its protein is CASSIGQDQETQYF.